Following are 6 T cell receptor beta chains from one sample sequenced in a study of OX40 agonist ivuxolimab in advanced cancers. Data came from immunoSEQ multiplex PCR; TCRdb stores just in-frame clones and leaves some out. In the table there are tens of thousands of clones, 85% to 90% of which are singletons. The sample here was CD4+ or CD8+ T cells sorted from blood, taken in a trial of the OX40 agonist ivuxolimab. These receptors all come from an adult with an advanced solid tumor such as melanoma, head and neck, liver or kidney cancer.

V and J are TRBV30 and TRBJ1-1; D might be TRBD1 (5 bases). From germline, CDR1 is GTSNPN and CDR2 SVGIG (reference sequence). The germline V and J ends were trimmed by 1 base and 7 bases, with 10 bases remaining between them. CDR3 size: 12 residues. CDR3 nucleotides: TGTGCCTGGAGTGGTCCCGGGGGTGAAGCTTTCTTT. Its translation is CAWSGPGGEAFF.

The gene calls are TRBV19 and TRBJ2-3; 8 positions agree with TRBD1. The J segment lost 3 bases and the V segment lost 4 bases, leaving 3 bases of the junction unmatched. Germline loops: CDR1 LNHDA, CDR2 SQIVND (reference sequence). The CDR3 spans 14 residues. CDR3 bases: TGTGCCAGTAGTACCGGACAGGGAACAGATACGCAGTATTTT. It translates to CASSTGQGTDTQYF. The full variable domain, with the rest looked up from reference TRBV19 and TRBJ2-3, is DGGITQSPKYLFRKEGQNVTLSCEQNLNHDAMYWYRQDPGQGLRLIYYSQIVNDFQKGDIAEGYSVSREKKESFPLTVTSAQKNPTAFYLCASSTGQGTDTQYFGPGTRLTVL.

This clone was observed once. The junction differs from germline at one of its ends, possibly a read error. At the DNA level, this CDR3 is encoded by other sequences in the same sample as well. The chain joins TRBV30 to TRBJ2-3, with 7 bases fitting TRBD2. The CDR3 has 13 amino acids. CDR1 and CDR2 (germline): GTSNPN, SVGIG (reference sequence). The CDR3 DNA reads TGTGCCTGGAGTGTAAGCGGGGCAGATACGCAATATTTT. Residues: CAWSVSGADTQYF.

This clone was counted a single time. This chain joins TRBV19 and TRBJ2-3, with D possibly TRBD2 on 5 matching bases. V lost 5 bases and J 3 bases, leaving 12 bases between the germline ends. Germline V CDR1 and CDR2: LNHDA, SQIVND (reference sequence). This CDR3 is built from 14 residues. The CDR3 DNA reads as TGTGCCAGTAGTGCCGACCCGGGGACAGATACGCAGTATTTT. This gives the protein CASSADPGTDTQYF.

The rearrangement joins TRBV10-3 to TRBJ1-1, with a tentative D call TRBD1 (5 bases). Germline V gene data show CDR1 as ENHRY and CDR2 as SYGVKD. Deletions cut 8 bases from V and 0 bases from J, with 16 bases between. The CDR3 extends over 15 amino acids. CDR3 sequence (DNA): TGTGCCATCCGGGGAGGGGCAGGGATGAACACTGAAGCTTTCTTT. Translated: CAIRGGAGMNTEAFF.

The V call is TRBV4-1, the J call TRBJ2-3, with unresolved D. CDR3 length equals 15 residues. Trimming took 3 bases from V and 0 from J, leaving 10 bases between them. CDR1 is MGHRA, CDR2 YSYEKL, per germline. The CDR3 DNA is TGCGCCAGCAGCCAGAACAGTCCCAGCACAGATACGCAGTATTTT. It translates to CASSQNSPSTDTQYF.